This TCR beta chain was sequenced in a study of CD8+ T cells in alopecia areata. About the research overall: Treated patients took oral tofacitinib at 5 to 10 mg twice daily. General study points: On tofacitinib, scalp clonality and expanded CD8+ clones among top 100 fell significantly.

This clone was seen a few times. Its antigen remains unknown. Following extraction, RNA underwent reverse transcription to cDNA, which served as the sequencing template. Sequenced by immunoSEQ multiplex PCR; TCRdb stores in-frame clones only, minus some. Of about 120,000 clones in the sample, approximately 53% were seen once. Treatment reported: oral pan-JAK inhibitor, 5-10 mg twice daily. Germline V CDR1 and CDR2: KGHSH, LQKENI. After removal of 3 bases from V and 4 bases from J, the junction contained 9 bases not matched to a gene. The CDR3 is made up of 16 amino acids. J is TRBJ1-3 and V is TRBV18, with 7 bases fitting TRBD1. This clonotype was obtained from a human donor with alopecia areata. The sequencing here drew on CD4+ T cells sorted from blood, taken at week 4, from a patient treated with tofacitinib. This chain's CDR3 is CASSPAMTGSGNTIYF. The DNA for the CDR3 is TGTGCCAGCTCACCCGCAATGACAGGGTCAGGAAACACCATATATTTT.